Listed here are 27 T cell receptor beta chains from one sample, sequenced in a study of cytomegalovirus exposure and HLA in healthy donors. 13 Jbeta primers and 60 Vbeta primers were used for the PCR. Here immunoSEQ multiplex PCR was the method, and the copy in TCRdb shows in-frame clones only, minus some. Its table records tens of thousands of clones. What was sequenced was PBMCs. Receptor source: a female donor in good health and CMV-seronegative.

This chain links TRBV6-5 with TRBJ2-7; 9 bases fit TRBD2. V was clipped by 1 base and J by 5 bases; unmatched bases: 9. This CDR3 spans 16 amino acids. Germline assignment: CDR1 MNHEY and CDR2 SVGAGI. The CDR3 loop reads CASSYLVAGARHEQYF. The CDR3 bases are TGTGCCAGCAGTTACTTGGTAGCGGGAGCTAGGCACGAGCAGTACTTC.

The chain employs TRBV5-1 and TRBJ1-1, with unresolved D. CDR3 length: 14 amino acids. Trimming removed 1 base from V and 6 bases from J, with 13 bases in between. CDR1 and CDR2 from the germline V gene are SGHRS and YFSETQ. CDR3 protein: CASSLTSGYAEAFF. For the CDR3, the DNA is TGCGCCAGCAGCTTGACTTCGGGGTACGCTGAAGCTTTCTTT.

The CDR3: CASSLSPRLDPYEQYF. The CDR3 coding sequence is TGTGCCAGCAGTTTATCTCCGAGACTAGATCCCTACGAGCAGTACTTC. The chain links TRBV6-6 to TRBJ2-7; weak D call: TRBD2 (6 bases). This CDR3 is built from 16 residues. Germline V gene sequence: CDR1 MNHNY, CDR2 SVGAGI (reference sequence). V lost 4 bases and J lost 2, with 18 bases in between.

The chain links TRBV18 to TRBJ2-2; D is ambiguous. CDR1 is KGHSH and CDR2 is LQKENI in the germline V gene. V gave up 2 bases and J gave up 1 base, with 8 bases separating them. This CDR3 region has 15 residues. Here the CDR3 reads CASSPLQLNTGELFF. The CDR3, as DNA: TGTGCCAGCTCACCATTACAATTGAACACCGGGGAGCTGTTTTTT. Combining the CDR3 with reference TRBV18 and TRBJ2-2 gives the whole variable domain NAGVMQNPRHLVRRRGQEARLRCSPMKGHSHVYWYRQLPEEGLKFMVYLQKENIIDESGMPKERFSAEFPKEGPSILRIQQVVRGDSAAYFCASSPLQLNTGELFFGEGSRLTVL.

The chain carries TRBV11-3 and TRBJ2-7; D unresolved. V was shortened by 2 bases and J by 3 bases, with 5 bases between the two germline ends. The CDR3 has 12 residues. Germline lookup yields CDR1 SGHNT and CDR2 YENEEA. The DNA for the CDR3 is TGTGCCAGCAGCTTACGAGGCTACGAGCAGTACTTC. As protein: CASSLRGYEQYF.

The V call is TRBV6-1, the J call TRBJ2-3; the D is unclear. CDR3 length equals 14 residues. Trimming pared 5 bases from V and 0 bases from J, leaving 9 bases between. Germline V gene sequence: CDR1 MNHNS, CDR2 SASEGT. The CDR3 sequence is CASSRTSSTDTQYF. CDR3 bases: TGTGCCAGCAGTCGCACTTCCAGCACAGATACGCAGTATTTT.

V usage is TRBV5-1 and J usage is TRBJ2-3, with 7 bases aligning to TRBD2. From germline, CDR1 is SGHRS and CDR2 YFSETQ. This CDR3 spans 17 amino acids. The junction had 7 bases not matched to a gene; V was cut back by 0 bases and J by 0 bases. Here the CDR3 DNA reads TGCGCCAGCAGCTTGGTCCCAGCGGGGACGAGCACAGATACGCAGTATTTT. It translates to CASSLVPAGTSTDTQYF.

CDR3 region: CASSVYLPTGFDGYTF. In DNA form, the CDR3 reads TGTGCCAGCAGCGTCTACCTCCCCACAGGGTTTGATGGCTACACCTTC. The chain uses TRBV9 and TRBJ1-2, with D perhaps TRBD1 (6 bases). Germline CDR1 reads SGDLS; CDR2 reads YYNGEE. This CDR3 contains 16 residues. Trimming removed 2 bases from V and 6 bases from J, with 20 bases in between. Looking up the rest from reference TRBV9 and TRBJ1-2 gives the full variable domain: DSGVTQTPKHLITATGQRVTLRCSPRSGDLSVYWYQQSLDQGLQFLIQYYNGEERAKGNILERFSAQQFPDLHSELNLSSLELGDSALYFCASSVYLPTGFDGYTFGSGTRLTVV.

CDR3 DNA sequence: TGTGCCAGCAGTTATGTGGGACTTCCAACTCGTGAGCAGTTCTTC. This encodes CASSYVGLPTREQFF. The rearrangement links TRBV6-5 to TRBJ2-1; maybe TRBD2 (6 bases). Looked up from germline, CDR1 is MNHEY and CDR2 is SVGAGI. The CDR3 has 15 residues. Deletions cut 3 bases from V and 9 bases from J, with 18 bases between.

The V and J genes are TRBV6-1 and TRBJ2-7, with 8 nucleotides matching TRBD1. CDR3 size: 15 residues. Trimming at V came to 2 bases and at J to 6 bases, leaving 9 bases not matched to a gene. Germline CDR1 and CDR2: MNHNS and SASEGT. In DNA, the CDR3 is TGTGCCAGCAGTGAACTTTACGGACAGGGTGGCGAGCAGTACTTC. This gives the protein CASSELYGQGGEQYF.

The CDR3 bases are TGTGCCAGTAGCCTAACAGGGGGAGGTACTGAAGCTTTCTTT. Amino acids: CASSLTGGGTEAFF. The chain is built from TRBV19 and TRBJ1-1, with 8 nucleotides matching TRBD1. Germline V gives CDR1 LNHDA, CDR2 SQIVND (reference sequence). V was pared by 6 bases and J by 5 bases, with 8 bases of the junction left unmatched. The CDR3 is 14 amino acids.

V usage is TRBV11-2 and J usage is TRBJ1-5; 12 bases agree with TRBD1. The CDR3 loop spans 13 amino acids. Germline CDR1 is SGHAT and CDR2 is FQNNGV. The CDR3 DNA reads as TGTGTTAGGGGACAGGGGGCAAAGCAGCCCCAGCATTTT. Amino acid sequence: CVRGQGAKQPQHF. The variable domain in full, with the rest retrieved from reference TRBV11-2 and TRBJ1-5, is EAGVAQSPRYKIIEKRQSVAFWCNPISGHATLYWYQQILGQGPKLLIQFQNNGVVDDSQLPKDRFSAERLKGVDSTLKIQPAKLEDSAVYLCVRGQGAKQPQHFGDGTRLSIL.

CDR3: CASSLYGPGSTDTQYF. The CDR3 bases are TGTGCCAGCAGTCTCTACGGCCCGGGGAGCACAGATACGCAGTATTTT. The V and J genes are TRBV27 and TRBJ2-3; the D gene is possibly TRBD2 (5 bases). Germline assignment: CDR1 MNHEY and CDR2 SMNVEV (reference sequence). This CDR3 has 16 residues. Trimming removed 5 bases from V and 0 bases from J, with 15 bases in between.

The V and J genes are TRBV4-3 and TRBJ2-2; 7 nucleotides agree with TRBD1. Per the germline V gene, CDR1 is LGHNA and CDR2 is YSLEER. With V trimmed by 0 bases and J by 2 bases, 6 bases remained unmatched. There are 17 residues in the CDR3. CDR3 loop: CASSQDMGQSNTGELFF. As DNA, the CDR3 is TGCGCCAGCAGCCAAGATATGGGACAGTCCAACACCGGGGAGCTGTTTTTT.

V is TRBV4-2 and J is TRBJ1-6, with 7 nucleotides matching TRBD1. Germline V gene sequence: CDR1 LGHNA, CDR2 YNFKEQ. The CDR3 extends over 15 amino acids. The J segment lost 8 bases and the V segment lost 6 bases, leaving 10 bases of the junction unmatched. The CDR3 here is CASRPGQYSDSPLHF. CDR3 bases: TGTGCCAGCAGGCCGGGACAGTACTCCGATTCACCCCTCCACTTT.

The CDR3 loop is CASSLAGARYEQYF. The DNA of the CDR3 is TGTGCCAGCAGCTTAGCGGGGGCCCGCTACGAGCAGTACTTC. J is TRBJ2-7 and V is TRBV7-9; D is possibly TRBD1 (6 bases). Germline V lookup: CDR1 SEHNR, CDR2 FQNEAQ (reference sequence). Trimming took off 0 bases at V and 3 bases at J, with 9 bases between the two ends. This CDR3 is 14 amino acids long.

The chain uses TRBV30 and TRBJ1-4, with TRBD1 as a possible D gene (5 bases). In germline, CDR1 is GTSNPN, CDR2 SVGIG (reference sequence). The ends were cut back, 4 bases at V and 0 bases at J, with 15 bases in the middle. This CDR3 contains 16 residues. Here the CDR3 DNA reads TGTGCCTGGACCCTACCCGGGGGAGCAACTAATGAAAAACTGTTTTTT. Protein: CAWTLPGGATNEKLFF.

This rearrangement joins TRBV7-2 to TRBJ1-2; D gene uncertain. CDR1 is SGHTA, CDR2 FQGNSA, per germline. The ends were cut back, 2 bases at V and 5 bases at J, with 9 bases in the middle. The CDR3 has 13 residues. CDR3 sequence (DNA): TGTGCCAGCAGCTTATTAACAGCTTATGGCTACACCTTC. This translates into CASSLLTAYGYTF.

This chain uses TRBV2 with TRBJ2-7, with TRBD1 as a possible D gene (5 bases). Trimming removed 11 bases at V and 4 bases at J, with 12 bases between. CDR1 SNHLY and CDR2 FYNNEI come from the germline V gene. CDR3 length: 11 amino acids. Here the CDR3 reads CASLTAYEQYF. The DNA of the CDR3 is TGTGCCTCGCTGACAGCTTACGAGCAGTACTTC.

V is TRBV12-5 and J is TRBJ2-7; no clear D. Germline V CDR1 and CDR2: LGHNT, FRNRAP. The V and J ends lost 6 bases and 0 bases respectively, with 12 bases between them. The CDR3 extends over 14 amino acids. This CDR3 is CASGVSYGSYEQYF. CDR3 coding DNA: TGTGCTAGTGGCGTCTCCTATGGCTCCTACGAGCAGTACTTC.

The rearrangement joins TRBV19 to TRBJ2-7; 9 bases are a match to TRBD1. The CDR3 length is 14 residues. The V gene's germline CDR1 is LNHDA and CDR2 SQIVND (reference sequence). The ends lost 1 base at V and 2 bases at J; junction bases unmatched: 0. CDR3 amino acids: CASSIGQGAYEQYF. The CDR3 DNA reads TGTGCCAGTAGTATAGGACAGGGGGCCTACGAGCAGTACTTC.

The chain employs TRBV4-1 and TRBJ1-1, with D hard to call. V lost 4 bases and J 0 bases, leaving 9 bases between the germline ends. The CDR3 consists of 14 residues. Per the germline V gene, CDR1 is MGHRA and CDR2 is YSYEKL. CDR3 sequence reads: CASSREEMNTEAFF. The CDR3 DNA follows: TGCGCCAGCAGCCGAGAAGAGATGAACACTGAAGCTTTCTTT.

This chain connects TRBV7-9 to TRBJ1-2; 7 bases are a match to TRBD1. Germline lookup yields CDR1 SEHNR and CDR2 FQNEAQ (reference sequence). This CDR3 is built from 11 residues. Germline trimming cut 4 bases from V and 12 bases from J; bases unmatched to any gene: 5. CDR3: CASSYDRANTF. The CDR3, as DNA: TGTGCCAGCAGCTACGACAGGGCAAACACCTTC.

This chain connects TRBV29-1 to TRBJ2-7; possibly TRBD2 for D (5 bases). In germline, CDR1 is SQVTM, CDR2 ANQGSEA. The CDR3 spans 13 residues. With 0 bases removed from V and 1 base from J, the gap between germline ends came to 7 bases. CDR3 in amino acids: CSVEEGVSYEQYF. DNA for the CDR3: TGCAGCGTTGAAGAGGGAGTTTCCTACGAGCAGTACTTC.

The chain carries TRBV10-2 and TRBJ2-7, with a possible D match to TRBD2 (6 bases). The germline V gene has CDR1 WSHSY and CDR2 SAAADI. The CDR3 has 13 residues. The V end was cut by 10 bases, the J end by 3 bases, with 16 bases between. The CDR3 bases are TGCGCCACCCGAGAAGCGGGCCTCTACGAGCAGTACTTC. Translated: CATREAGLYEQYF.

The rearrangement joins TRBV7-6 to TRBJ2-3; possibly TRBD1 for D (6 bases). The V end was cut by 2 bases, the J end by 3 bases, with 9 bases between. The CDR3 length is 14 residues. CDR1 SGHVS and CDR2 FNYEAQ come from the germline V gene. The CDR3 here is CASSLTGNTDTQYF. The DNA for the CDR3 is TGTGCCAGCAGCTTAACAGGGAATACAGATACGCAGTATTTT.

The rearrangement uses TRBV5-1 and TRBJ2-7; weak D call: TRBD2 (5 bases). This CDR3 is built from 13 residues. Germline V gene data show CDR1 as SGHRS and CDR2 as YFSETQ. CDR3 loop: CASTSLAPYEQYF. CDR3 coding DNA: TGCGCGTCGACCTCGCTAGCTCCGTACGAGCAGTACTTC.